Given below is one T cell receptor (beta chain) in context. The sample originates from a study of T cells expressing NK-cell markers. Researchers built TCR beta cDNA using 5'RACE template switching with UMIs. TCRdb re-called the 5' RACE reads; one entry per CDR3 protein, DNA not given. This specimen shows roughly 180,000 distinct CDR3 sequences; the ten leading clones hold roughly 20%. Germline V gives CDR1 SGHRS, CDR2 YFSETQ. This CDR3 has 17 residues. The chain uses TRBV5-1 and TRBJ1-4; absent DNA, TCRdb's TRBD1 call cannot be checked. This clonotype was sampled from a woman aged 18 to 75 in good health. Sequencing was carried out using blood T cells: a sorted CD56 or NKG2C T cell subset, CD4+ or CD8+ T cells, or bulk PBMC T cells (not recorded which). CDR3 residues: CASSSRTGGFRNEKLFF.